Following are 7 T cell receptor beta chains from one sample sequenced in a study of T-cell memory formation after mild COVID-19. Using its own MiXCR run on the 5' RACE reads, TCRdb lists one record per CDR3 protein. The sample lists around 390,000 distinct CDR3 sequences, approximately 16% occurring once. Sequenced input: PBMCs or a T cell subset sorted from them (not recorded which). Every receptor here comes from a man aged 18 to 29 who had mild COVID-19 (a few samples of this study predate the infection). Cell type and time point are not known.

The V gene is TRBV10-1, the J gene TRBJ2-2; D might be TRBD1 (6 bases). CDR3 length equals 17 residues. The V and J ends lost 3 bases and 2 bases respectively, with 16 bases between them. Germline CDR1 and CDR2: WNHNN and SYGVQD (reference sequence). This CDR3 reads CASSDPDSPGNTGELFF. The CDR3 nucleotides read TGCGCCAGCAGTGACCCGGACAGTCCGGGAAACACCGGGGAGCTGTTTTTT.

The chain recombines TRBV6-2 or TRBV6-3 with TRBJ2-7; no definite D call. The CDR3 length is 15 residues. The V end was cut by 2 bases, the J end by 0 bases, with 11 bases between. CDR1 is MNHEY, CDR2 SVGEGT, per germline. CDR3 loop: CASSYALRVSYEQYV. CDR3 sequence (DNA): TGTGCCAGCAGTTACGCACTTAGGGTCTCCTACGAGCAGTACGTC.

This clonotype was picked up a small number of times. J is TRBJ1-2 and V is TRBV3-1; 11 positions match TRBD1. Germline trimming cut 3 bases from V and 6 bases from J; bases unmatched to any gene: 0. Per germline, CDR1 LGHDT and CDR2 YNNKEL (reference sequence). The CDR3 covers 13 residues. Written as DNA, the CDR3 is TGTGCCAGCAGCCAGGACAGGGGGCATGGCTACACCTTC. Translated: CASSQDRGHGYTF.

The V gene is TRBV5-5, the J gene TRBJ1-1, with D tentatively TRBD1 (6 bases). CDR1 and CDR2 (germline): SGHKS, YYEKEE (reference sequence). With 5 bases removed from V and 5 bases from J, the gap between germline ends came to 13 bases. This CDR3 contains 13 residues. The CDR3, as DNA: TGTGCCAGCAGTTACAGGGAAAGGACTGAAGCTTTCTTT. Amino acids: CASSYRERTEAFF.

This clonotype was found once. The genes are TRBV7-6 and TRBJ1-1, with D possibly being TRBD1 (6 bases). The germline V and J ends were trimmed by 5 bases and 7 bases, with 14 bases remaining between them. Germline values: CDR1 SGHVS, CDR2 FNYEAQ. This CDR3 contains 13 residues. This CDR3 is CASSPQGGFEAFF. In DNA form, the CDR3 reads TGTGCCAGCAGCCCACAGGGAGGGTTTGAAGCTTTCTTT.

V is TRBV5-4 and J is TRBJ1-2, with TRBD1 matching over 8 bases. Germline values: CDR1 SGHNT, CDR2 YYREEE (reference sequence). The CDR3 totals 15 residues. Losses at the gene ends were 5 bases for V and 0 bases for J; bases not matched to a gene: 6. CDR3 nucleotide sequence: TGTGCCAGCAGTGACAGGGGTCGTCCTAACTATGGCTACACCTTC. Amino acids: CASSDRGRPNYGYTF.

A few counts support this clonotype. The V call is TRBV7-6, the J call TRBJ2-3; 8 positions match TRBD1. This CDR3 comprises 15 residues. The J segment lost 2 bases and the V segment lost 3 bases, leaving 4 bases of the junction unmatched. Germline CDR1 is SGHVS and CDR2 is FNYEAQ. DNA of the CDR3: TGTGCCAGCAGCTTCCGACAGGGGAACACAGATACGCAGTATTTT. Encoded protein: CASSFRQGNTDTQYF.